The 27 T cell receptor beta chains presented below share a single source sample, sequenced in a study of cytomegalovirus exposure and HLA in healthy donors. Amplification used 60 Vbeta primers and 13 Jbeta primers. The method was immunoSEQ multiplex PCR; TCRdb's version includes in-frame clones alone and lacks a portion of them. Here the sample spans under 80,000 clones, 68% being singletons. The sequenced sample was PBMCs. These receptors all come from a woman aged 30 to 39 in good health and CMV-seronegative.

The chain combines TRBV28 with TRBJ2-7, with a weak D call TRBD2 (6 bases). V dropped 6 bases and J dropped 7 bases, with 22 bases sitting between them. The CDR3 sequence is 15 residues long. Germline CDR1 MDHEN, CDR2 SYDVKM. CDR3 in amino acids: CASSSLRAGYMEQYF. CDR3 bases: TGTGCCAGCAGCTCCCTCAGGGCGGGATACATGGAGCAGTACTTC.

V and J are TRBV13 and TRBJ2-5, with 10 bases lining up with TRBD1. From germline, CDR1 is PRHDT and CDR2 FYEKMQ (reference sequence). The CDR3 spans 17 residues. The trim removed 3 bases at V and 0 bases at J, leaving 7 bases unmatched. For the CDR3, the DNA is TGTGCCAGCAGCTTCCGGGACAGGGGAGTCAACCAAGAGACCCAGTACTTC. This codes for CASSFRDRGVNQETQYF.

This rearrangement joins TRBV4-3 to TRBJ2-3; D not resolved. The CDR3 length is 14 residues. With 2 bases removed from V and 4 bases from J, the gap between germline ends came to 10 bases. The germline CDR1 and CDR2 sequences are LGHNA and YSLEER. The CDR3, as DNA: TGCGCCAGCAGCCAATGGTCTATCTCAGATACGCAGTATTTT. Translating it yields CASSQWSISDTQYF.

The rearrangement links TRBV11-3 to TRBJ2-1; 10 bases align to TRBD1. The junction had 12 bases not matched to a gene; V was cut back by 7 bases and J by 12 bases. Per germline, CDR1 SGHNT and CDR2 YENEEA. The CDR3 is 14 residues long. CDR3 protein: CASTPETGGLRQFF. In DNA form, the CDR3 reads TGTGCCAGCACCCCCGAGACAGGGGGCTTAAGGCAGTTCTTC.

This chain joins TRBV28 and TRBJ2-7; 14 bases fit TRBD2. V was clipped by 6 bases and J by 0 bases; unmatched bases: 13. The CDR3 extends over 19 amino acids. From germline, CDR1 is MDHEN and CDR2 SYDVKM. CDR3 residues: CASSPTWTSGGIRSYEQYF. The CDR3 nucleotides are TGTGCCAGCAGCCCTACCTGGACTAGCGGGGGGATTCGCTCCTACGAGCAGTACTTC.

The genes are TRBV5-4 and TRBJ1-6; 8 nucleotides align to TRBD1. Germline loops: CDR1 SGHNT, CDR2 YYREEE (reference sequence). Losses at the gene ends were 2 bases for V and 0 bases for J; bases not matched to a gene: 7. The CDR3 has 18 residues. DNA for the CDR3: TGTGCCAGCAGCTTTGGCCAGGGGGCCTTCTCCTATAATTCACCCCTCCACTTT. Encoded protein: CASSFGQGAFSYNSPLHF.

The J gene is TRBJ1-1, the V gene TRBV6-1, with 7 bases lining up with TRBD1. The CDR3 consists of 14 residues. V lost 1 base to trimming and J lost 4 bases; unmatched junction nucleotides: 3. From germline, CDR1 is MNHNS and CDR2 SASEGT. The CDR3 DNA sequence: TGTGCCAGCAGTGAAGTAGGGGGCATCACTGAAGCTTTCTTT. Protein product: CASSEVGGITEAFF.

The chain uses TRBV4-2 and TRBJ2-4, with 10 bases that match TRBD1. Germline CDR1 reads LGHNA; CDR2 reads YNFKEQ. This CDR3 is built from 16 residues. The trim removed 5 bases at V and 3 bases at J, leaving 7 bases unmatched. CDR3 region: CASSLKTGGVKNIQYF. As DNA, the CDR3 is TGTGCCAGCAGCTTGAAGACAGGGGGCGTCAAAAACATTCAGTACTTC.

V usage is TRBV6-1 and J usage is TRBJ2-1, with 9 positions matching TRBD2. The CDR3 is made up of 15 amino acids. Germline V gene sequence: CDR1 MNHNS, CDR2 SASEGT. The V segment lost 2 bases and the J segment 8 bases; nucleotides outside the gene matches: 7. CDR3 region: CASSEYLAGMDEQFF. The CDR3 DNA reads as TGTGCCAGCAGTGAATACCTAGCGGGGATGGATGAGCAGTTCTTC.

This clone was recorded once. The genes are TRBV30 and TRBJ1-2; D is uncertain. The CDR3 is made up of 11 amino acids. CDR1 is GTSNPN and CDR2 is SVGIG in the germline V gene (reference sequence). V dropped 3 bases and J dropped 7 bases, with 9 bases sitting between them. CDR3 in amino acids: CAWSPGGGYTF. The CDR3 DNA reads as TGTGCCTGGAGCCCGGGTGGTGGCTACACCTTC.

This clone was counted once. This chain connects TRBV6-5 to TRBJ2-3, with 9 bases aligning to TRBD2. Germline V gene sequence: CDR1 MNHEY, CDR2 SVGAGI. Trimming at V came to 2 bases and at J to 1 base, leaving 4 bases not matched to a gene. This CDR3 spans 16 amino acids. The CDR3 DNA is TGTGCCAGCAGTTACGGGAGCGGGGGGCGCACAGATACGCAGTATTTT. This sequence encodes CASSYGSGGRTDTQYF.

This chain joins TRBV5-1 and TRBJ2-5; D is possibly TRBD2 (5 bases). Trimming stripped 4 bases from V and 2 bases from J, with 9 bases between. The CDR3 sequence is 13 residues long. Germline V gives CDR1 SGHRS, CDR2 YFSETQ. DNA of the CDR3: TGCGCCAGCAGCCCCCGGACTCAAGAGACCCAGTACTTC. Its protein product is CASSPRTQETQYF. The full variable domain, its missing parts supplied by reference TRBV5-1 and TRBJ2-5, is KAGVTQTPRYLIKTRGQQVTLSCSPISGHRSVSWYQQTPGQGLQFLFEYFSETQRNKGNFPGRFSGRQFSNSRSEMNVSTLELGDSALYLCASSPRTQETQYFGPGTRLLVL.

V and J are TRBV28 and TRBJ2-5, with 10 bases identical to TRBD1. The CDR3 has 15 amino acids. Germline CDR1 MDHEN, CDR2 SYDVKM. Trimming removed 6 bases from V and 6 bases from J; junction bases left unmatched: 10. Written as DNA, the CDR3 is TGTGCCAGCAGGAATTCCGGGACAGGGGTACAGACCCAGTACTTC. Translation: CASRNSGTGVQTQYF.

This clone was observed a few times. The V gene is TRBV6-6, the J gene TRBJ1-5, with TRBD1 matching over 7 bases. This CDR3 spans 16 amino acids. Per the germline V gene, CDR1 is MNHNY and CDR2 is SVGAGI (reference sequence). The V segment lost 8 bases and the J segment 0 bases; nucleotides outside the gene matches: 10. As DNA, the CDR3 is TGTGCCAGCTCCGACAGGGTTGGGGATAGCAATCAGCCCCAGCATTTT. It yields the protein CASSDRVGDSNQPQHF.

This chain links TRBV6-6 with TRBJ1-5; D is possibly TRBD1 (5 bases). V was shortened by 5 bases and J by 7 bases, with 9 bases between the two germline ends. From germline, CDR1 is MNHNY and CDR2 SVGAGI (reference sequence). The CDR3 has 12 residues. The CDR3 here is CASSAGKQPQHF. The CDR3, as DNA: TGTGCCAGCAGTGCAGGGAAACAGCCCCAGCATTTT.

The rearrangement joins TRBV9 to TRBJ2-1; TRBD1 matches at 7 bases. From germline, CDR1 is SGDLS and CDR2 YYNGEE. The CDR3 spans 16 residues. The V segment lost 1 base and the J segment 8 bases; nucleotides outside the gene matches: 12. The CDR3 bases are TGTGCCAGCAGCGTAACAGGGGCCCCAGAGTTTGATGAGCAGTTCTTC. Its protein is CASSVTGAPEFDEQFF.

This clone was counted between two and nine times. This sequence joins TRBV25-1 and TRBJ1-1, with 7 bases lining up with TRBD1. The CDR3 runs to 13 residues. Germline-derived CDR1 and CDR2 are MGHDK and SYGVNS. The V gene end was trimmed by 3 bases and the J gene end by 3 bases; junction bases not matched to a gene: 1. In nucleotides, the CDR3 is TGTGCCAGCAGTGATACAGGGGACACTGAAGCTTTCTTT. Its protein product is CASSDTGDTEAFF.

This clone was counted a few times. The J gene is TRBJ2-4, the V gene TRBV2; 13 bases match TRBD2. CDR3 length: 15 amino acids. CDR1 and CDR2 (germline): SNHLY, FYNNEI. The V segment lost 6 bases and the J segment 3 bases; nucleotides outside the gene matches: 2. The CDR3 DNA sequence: TGTGCCAGCAGGGGACTAGCGGGGTTCAAAAACATTCAGTACTTC. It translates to CASRGLAGFKNIQYF.

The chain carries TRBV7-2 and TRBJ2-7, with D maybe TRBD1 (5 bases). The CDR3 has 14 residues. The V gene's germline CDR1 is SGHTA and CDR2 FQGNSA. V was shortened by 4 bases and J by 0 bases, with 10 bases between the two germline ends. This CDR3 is CASSSRQPSYEQYF. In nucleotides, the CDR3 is TGTGCCAGCAGCTCCAGACAGCCCTCCTACGAGCAGTACTTC.

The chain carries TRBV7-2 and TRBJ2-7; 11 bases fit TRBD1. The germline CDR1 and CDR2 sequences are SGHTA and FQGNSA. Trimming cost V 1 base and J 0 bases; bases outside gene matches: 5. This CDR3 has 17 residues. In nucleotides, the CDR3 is TGTGCCAGCAGCTTAGATCCTGGACAGGGGGCCTCCTACGAGCAGTACTTC. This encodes CASSLDPGQGASYEQYF. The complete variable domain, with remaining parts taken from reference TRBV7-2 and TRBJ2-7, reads GAGVSQSPSNKVTEKGKDVELRCDPISGHTALYWYRQSLGQGLEFLIYFQGNSAPDKSGLPSDRFSAERTGGSVSTLTIQRTQQEDSAVYLCASSLDPGQGASYEQYFGPGTRLTVT.

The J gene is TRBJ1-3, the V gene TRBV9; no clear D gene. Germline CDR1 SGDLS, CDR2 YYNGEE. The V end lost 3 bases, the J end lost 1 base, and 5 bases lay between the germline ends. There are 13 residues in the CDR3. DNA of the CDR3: TGTGCCAGCAGCGCCCATTCTGGAAACACCATATATTTT. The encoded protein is CASSAHSGNTIYF.

CDR3 sequence reads: CASSLDRGDEKLFF. CDR3 nucleotide sequence: TGCGCCAGCAGCCTCGACAGGGGAGATGAAAAACTGTTTTTT. The chain joins TRBV5-1 to TRBJ1-4, with 8 bases fitting TRBD1. With 4 bases clipped from V and 6 bases from J, the junction kept 5 bases outside the gene matches. CDR3 length equals 14 residues. Germline V gives CDR1 SGHRS, CDR2 YFSETQ.

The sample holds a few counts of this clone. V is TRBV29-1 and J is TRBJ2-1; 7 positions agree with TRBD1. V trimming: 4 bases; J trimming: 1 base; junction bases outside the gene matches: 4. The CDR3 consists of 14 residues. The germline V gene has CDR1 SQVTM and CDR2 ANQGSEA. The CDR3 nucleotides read TGCAGCGTTGCAGCGACAGGGTCCTACAATGAGCAGTTCTTC. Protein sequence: CSVAATGSYNEQFF.

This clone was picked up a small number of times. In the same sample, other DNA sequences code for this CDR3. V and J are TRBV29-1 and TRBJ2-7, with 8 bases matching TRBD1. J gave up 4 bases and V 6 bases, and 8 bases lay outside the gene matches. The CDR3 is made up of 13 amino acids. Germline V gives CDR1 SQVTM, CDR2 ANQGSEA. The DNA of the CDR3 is TGCAGCGTGGTTGGACAGGGTCGATACGAGCAGTACTTC. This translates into CSVVGQGRYEQYF.

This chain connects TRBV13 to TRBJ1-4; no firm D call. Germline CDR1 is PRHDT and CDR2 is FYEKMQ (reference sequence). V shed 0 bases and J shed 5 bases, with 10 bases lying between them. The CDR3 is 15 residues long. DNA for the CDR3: TGTGCCAGCAGCTTAGGCGGCCCGAGGAATGAAAAACTGTTTTTT. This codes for CASSLGGPRNEKLFF.

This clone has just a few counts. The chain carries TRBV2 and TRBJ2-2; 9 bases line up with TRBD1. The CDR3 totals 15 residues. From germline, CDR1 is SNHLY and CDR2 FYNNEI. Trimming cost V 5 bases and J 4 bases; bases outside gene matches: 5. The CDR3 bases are TGTGCCAGCAGTCCGGGACAGGGTTTCACCGGGGAGCTGTTTTTT. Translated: CASSPGQGFTGELFF.

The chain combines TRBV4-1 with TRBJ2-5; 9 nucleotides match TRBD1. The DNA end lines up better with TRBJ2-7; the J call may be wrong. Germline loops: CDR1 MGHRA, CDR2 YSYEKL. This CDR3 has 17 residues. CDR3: CASSQMRSGQGSYEQYF. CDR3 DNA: TGCGCCAGCAGCCAAATGAGGTCGGGACAGGGTTCCTACGAGCAGTACTTC.